Presented here are 8 T cell receptor beta chains from one specimen sequenced in a study of PD-1 blockade in classical Hodgkin lymphoma. All the patients suffered relapse after autologous stem cell transplantation, and brentuximab vedotin exposure differed. Profiled with immunoSEQ multiplex PCR; TCRdb holds only in-frame clones, not every one. Counted here are around 96,000 clones, approximately 88% occurring once; the ten biggest clones make up 12%. The sequenced sample was peripheral blood mononuclear cells (PBMCs), obtained at baseline. These receptors all stem from a human donor with classical Hodgkin lymphoma.

Only one count was recorded for this clone. This rearrangement joins TRBV19 to TRBJ2-1; D unresolved. The CDR3 has 13 residues. From germline, CDR1 is LNHDA and CDR2 SQIVND (reference sequence). V lost 5 bases to trimming and J lost 4 bases, with 9 bases between them. As DNA, the CDR3 is TGTGCCAGTAGTTGGGGTCCTTACAATGAGCAGTTCTTC. It is translated as CASSWGPYNEQFF.

The sample holds a few counts of this clone. V and J are TRBV5-4 and TRBJ2-5; D gene unclear. Germline V gene lookup returns CDR1 SGHNT and CDR2 YYREEE (reference sequence). With 5 bases removed from V and 2 bases from J, the gap between germline ends came to 7 bases. CDR3 size: 12 residues. CDR3 DNA: TGTGCCAGCAGACAAGGACAAGAGACCCAGTACTTC. Protein: CASRQGQETQYF.

The genes are TRBV5-1 and TRBJ2-6; D is unresolved. The length of the CDR3 is 15 residues. Germline V lookup: CDR1 SGHRS, CDR2 YFSETQ. V lost 0 bases and J 0 bases, leaving 4 bases between the germline ends. The chain's CDR3 is CASSLGHSGANVLTF. The DNA for the CDR3 is TGCGCCAGCAGCTTGGGACACTCTGGGGCCAACGTCCTGACTTTC.

This clone has a handful of counts. DNA of the CDR3: TGTGCCAGCAGTGCGACGATTTCCTACGAGCAGTACTTC. This codes for CASSATISYEQYF. This rearrangement joins TRBV6-5 to TRBJ2-7; D remains ambiguous. Germline V lookup: CDR1 MNHEY, CDR2 SVGAGI. V lost 5 bases and J lost 1, with 9 bases in between. This CDR3 contains 13 residues.

This chain connects TRBV11-1 to TRBJ2-7, with D hard to call. The ends were cut back, 3 bases at V and 0 bases at J, with 9 bases in the middle. Germline V gives CDR1 SGHAT, CDR2 FQDESV (reference sequence). This CDR3 spans 14 amino acids. The CDR3 reads CASSFDGFSYEQYF. The CDR3 DNA reads as TGTGCCAGCAGCTTCGACGGGTTCTCCTACGAGCAGTACTTC.

This chain connects TRBV10-3 to TRBJ2-2; D might be TRBD1 (6 bases). The CDR3 totals 13 residues. The germline gives CDR1 ENHRY, CDR2 SYGVKD. V was shortened by 8 bases and J by 5 bases, with 12 bases between the two germline ends. CDR3 in DNA: TGTGCCATCCAGGGGCTTGAAACCGGGGAGCTGTTTTTT. Amino acid sequence: CAIQGLETGELFF.

J is TRBJ1-2 and V is TRBV30; a possible D gene is TRBD1 (5 bases). Germline lookup yields CDR1 GTSNPN and CDR2 SVGIG (reference sequence). Trimming shortened V by 3 bases and J by 4 bases, and 18 bases separated the two germline ends. CDR3 size: 15 residues. The CDR3 region is CAWSIQGRNLYGYTF. The CDR3 DNA sequence: TGTGCCTGGAGCATTCAGGGCAGAAACCTCTATGGCTACACCTTC.

V usage is TRBV21-1 and J usage is TRBJ2-7; TRBD2, as called in the table, went unchecked against the DNA. TRBV21-1 is listed as a pseudogene. The CDR3 length is 15 residues. CDR3 residues: CASSYLRADSYEQYF. For the CDR3, the DNA is TGTGCCAGCAGCTACCTGCGGGCGGACTCCTACGAGCAGTACTTC.